This T cell receptor (beta chain) was sequenced in a study of blood T cell repertoires in COVID-19. Study as a whole: The United States, Italy and Spain were the sources of the acute and convalescent COVID-19 samples. Nucleic acid was either cDNA or gDNA, and it came from T cells, B-cell-depleted T cells, or PBMCs.

Per the original methods: By means of reference gene primer amplification, nucleated cell counts were estimated. Sequencing used immunoSEQ multiplex PCR; TCRdb keeps in-frame clones, though not all of them. That table is the source of V, J and clone size, and D and trimming were worked out from the DNA. The data show more than 100,000 clones, with around 86% seen just once and roughly 11% held by the top ten. This clone was counted once. The sequence was collected from a man older than 75 with acute or convalescent COVID-19. Sequenced material: peripheral blood.

The CDR3 DNA sequence: TGCGCCAGCAGCCAAGGAGAGTCCCTTAGCTATGGCTACACCTTC. This codes for CASSQGESLSYGYTF. The V and J genes are TRBV4-1 and TRBJ1-2, with D unresolved. Trimming cost V 1 base and J 4 bases, with 13 bases left between them. Germline V gives CDR1 MGHRA, CDR2 YSYEKL. The CDR3 is 15 amino acids.